Listed below are T cell receptor beta chains from one sample, sequenced in a study of CD8 T cells in Susac syndrome. TCRdb re-analysed the immunoSEQ multiplex PCR reads in MiXCR, keeping a single row per CDR3 protein. The table records roughly 200,000 distinct CDR3 sequences, approximately 95% of them present only once. The sample was CD4+ T cells from PBMCs. These receptors originate from a human donor with multiple sclerosis. Each CDR3 is given with its conserved first and last residue. D genes are given only for firm matches. Expanded clones get a size class; other rows say once, few or many, or leave the size out.

TRBJ2-1,.,TRBV5-1,TRBD1,CASSTDREDYNEQFF,TGCGCCAGCAGCACGGACAGGGAGGACTACAATGAGCAGTTCTTC
TRBJ1-6,.,TRBV7-9,TRBD1,CAIQGGPNSPLHF,TGTGCCATCCAGGGGGGGCCCAATTCACCCCTCCACTTT
TRBJ2-5,.,TRBV25-1,TRBD2,CASSARGGALETQYF,TGTGCCAGCAGTGCCCGCGGGGGGGCCTTGGAGACCCAGTACTTC
TRBJ2-1,.,TRBV6-1,TRBD1,CASSPGQGGPNEQFF,TGTGCCAGCAGCCCTGGACAGGGGGGTCCCAATGAGCAGTTCTTC
TRBJ1-5,.,TRBV3-1,.,CASSQDLEQPQHF,TGTGCCAGCAGCCAAGATCTAGAGCAGCCCCAGCATTTT
TRBJ2-6,.,TRBV19,.,CASSTPSGANVLTF,TGTGCCAGTAGTACCCCCTCTGGGGCCAACGTCCTGACTTTC
TRBJ1-6,.,TRBV28,.,CASSSGNSPLHF,TGTGCCAGCAGCTCGGGCAATTCACCCCTCCACTTT
TRBJ2-3,.,TRBV7-2,TRBD2,CASSLVASGEDTQYF,TGTGCCAGCAGCTTGGTTGCTAGCGGGGAAGATACGCAGTATTTT
TRBJ2-1,.,TRBV30,TRBD1,CAWRGLDRGPDEQFF,TGTGCCTGGAGAGGACTGGACAGGGGGCCGGATGAGCAGTTCTTC
TRBJ2-2,.,TRBV12-3/TRBV12-4,.,CASSPRINTGELFF,TGTGCCAGCAGCCCCCGAATAAACACCGGGGAGCTGTTTTTT
TRBJ2-5,.,TRBV30,.,CAWSVGIQETQYF,TGTGCCTGGAGTGTGGGCATCCAAGAGACCCAGTACTTC
TRBJ1-6,.,TRBV2,.,CASSYNRGVNSPLHF,TGTGCCAGCAGCTATAACCGGGGCGTGAATTCACCCCTCCACTTT
TRBJ1-1,.,TRBV19,.,CASSIVKNTEAFF,TGTGCCAGTAGTATTGTCAAGAACACTGAAGCTTTCTTT
TRBJ1-6,.,TRBV2,.,CASTPGQSPLHF,TGTGCCAGCACTCCTGGGCAGTCACCCCTCCACTTT
TRBJ2-1,.,TRBV27,TRBD2,CASSRRTSGGRPTYNEQFF,TGTGCCAGCAGTCGCCGGACTAGCGGGGGCCGCCCTACCTACAATGAGCAGTTCTTC
TRBJ2-4,.,TRBV20-1,TRBD1,CSAPGQGWRNIQYF,TGCAGTGCACCGGGACAGGGGTGGCGGAACATTCAGTACTTC
TRBJ1-1,.,TRBV20-1,.,CSARAQPGANEAFF,TGCAGTGCTAGAGCCCAACCAGGGGCGAATGAAGCTTTCTTT
TRBJ2-5,.,TRBV7-7,TRBD2,CASSPSGGLPETQYF,TGTGCTAGCAGCCCAAGCGGGGGGCTCCCTGAGACCCAGTACTTC
TRBJ2-1,.,TRBV10-3,.,CAISEGGEQFF,TGTGCCATCAGTGAAGGGGGTGAGCAGTTCTTC
TRBJ2-5,.,TRBV30,.,CAWSSQGLETQYF,TGTGCCTGGAGTTCACAGGGTTTAGAGACCCAGTACTTC
TRBJ1-2,.,TRBV25-1,TRBD1,CASSVSGTGVRGYTF,TGTGCCAGCAGTGTTTCCGGGACAGGGGTTCGTGGCTACACCTTC
TRBJ2-7,.,TRBV15,.,CATSRAGLRGTTYEQYF,TGTGCCACCAGCAGAGCCGGTTTGCGGGGAACTACCTACGAGCAGTACTTC
TRBJ2-5,.,TRBV4-1,.,CASSQDVGETQYF,TGCGCCAGCAGCCAAGATGTCGGGGAGACCCAGTACTTC
TRBJ2-3,once,TRBV10-1,.,CASSESSYSTDTQYF,TGCGCCAGCAGTGAGTCGTCCTACAGCACAGATACGCAGTATTTT
TRBJ2-1,.,TRBV20-1,.,CSAEPGTRYNEQFF,TGCAGTGCCGAGCCCGGGACCCGCTACAATGAGCAGTTCTTC
TRBJ2-1,.,TRBV7-2,.,CASSWGGGRNEQFF,TGTGCCAGCAGCTGGGGAGGGGGAAGAAATGAGCAGTTCTTC